The clone carrying this TCR beta chain was seen just once. What it binds is not known. This clone may be a read error of a much larger clone one base away. This specimen belongs to a study of molecular identifiers for immune sequencing clone quantification. Study outcomes and limitations: Highly expanded clone sizes could be underestimated through barcode sharing by identical TCR molecules.

For naive CD8 T cells, sorting used the CD8+CD4-CCR7+CD45RA+ phenotype. This CDR3 is built from 18 residues. V shed 3 bases and J 3 bases; nucleotides not matched to a gene: 11. The germline CDR1 and CDR2 sequences are LGHNA and YSLEER. Preparation methods for the bulk TCR libraries were those previously described, with listed TCR primers. TCRdb reprocessed the PCR reads with MiXCR, giving one entry per CDR3 protein. The table lists 300,000 to 400,000 distinct CDR3 sequences, roughly 24% of them singletons. The TCR sequence derives from a human donor in good health. Some libraries in this study had Jurkat cell RNA spiked in. Sequencing was carried out using naive CD8+ T cells from blood, with Jurkat cell RNA spiked in. Documented subset: FACS-sorted CD8+CD4-CCR7+CD45RA+ naive T cells. The chain recombines TRBV4-3 with TRBJ2-3, with 11 bases identical to TRBD2. DNA of the CDR3: TGCGCCAGCAGCCACGCACCCGTGACTAGCGGGATTACAGATACGCAGTATTTT. This gives the protein CASSHAPVTSGITDTQYF.